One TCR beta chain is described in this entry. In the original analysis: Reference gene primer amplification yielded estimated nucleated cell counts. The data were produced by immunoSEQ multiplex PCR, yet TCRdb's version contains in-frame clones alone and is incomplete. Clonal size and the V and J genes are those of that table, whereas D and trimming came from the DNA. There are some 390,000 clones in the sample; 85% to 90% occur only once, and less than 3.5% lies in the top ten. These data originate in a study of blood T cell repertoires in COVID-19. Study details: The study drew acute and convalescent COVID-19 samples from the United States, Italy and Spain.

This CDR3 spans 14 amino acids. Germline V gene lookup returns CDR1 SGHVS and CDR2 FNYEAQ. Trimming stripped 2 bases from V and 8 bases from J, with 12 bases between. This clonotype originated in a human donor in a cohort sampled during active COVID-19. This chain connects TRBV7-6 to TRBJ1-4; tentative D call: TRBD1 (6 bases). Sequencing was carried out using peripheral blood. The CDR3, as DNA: TGTGCCAGCAGCTTATCCAGGGGTAAAGAAAAACTGTTTTTT. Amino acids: CASSLSRGKEKLFF.